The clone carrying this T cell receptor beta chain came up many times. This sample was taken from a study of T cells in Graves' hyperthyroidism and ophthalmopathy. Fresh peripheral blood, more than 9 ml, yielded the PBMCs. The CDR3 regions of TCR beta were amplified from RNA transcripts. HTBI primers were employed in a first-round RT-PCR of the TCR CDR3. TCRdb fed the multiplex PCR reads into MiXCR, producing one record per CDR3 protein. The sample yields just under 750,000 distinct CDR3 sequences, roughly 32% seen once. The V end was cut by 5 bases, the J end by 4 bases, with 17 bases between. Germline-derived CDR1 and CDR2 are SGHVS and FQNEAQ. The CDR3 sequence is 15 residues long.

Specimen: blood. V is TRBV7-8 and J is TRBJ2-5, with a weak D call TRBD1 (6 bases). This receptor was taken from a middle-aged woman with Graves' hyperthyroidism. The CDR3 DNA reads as TGTGCCAGCAGCCCCCTCGGGCAGGGGTCAGAGACCCAGTACTTC. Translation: CASSPLGQGSETQYF.